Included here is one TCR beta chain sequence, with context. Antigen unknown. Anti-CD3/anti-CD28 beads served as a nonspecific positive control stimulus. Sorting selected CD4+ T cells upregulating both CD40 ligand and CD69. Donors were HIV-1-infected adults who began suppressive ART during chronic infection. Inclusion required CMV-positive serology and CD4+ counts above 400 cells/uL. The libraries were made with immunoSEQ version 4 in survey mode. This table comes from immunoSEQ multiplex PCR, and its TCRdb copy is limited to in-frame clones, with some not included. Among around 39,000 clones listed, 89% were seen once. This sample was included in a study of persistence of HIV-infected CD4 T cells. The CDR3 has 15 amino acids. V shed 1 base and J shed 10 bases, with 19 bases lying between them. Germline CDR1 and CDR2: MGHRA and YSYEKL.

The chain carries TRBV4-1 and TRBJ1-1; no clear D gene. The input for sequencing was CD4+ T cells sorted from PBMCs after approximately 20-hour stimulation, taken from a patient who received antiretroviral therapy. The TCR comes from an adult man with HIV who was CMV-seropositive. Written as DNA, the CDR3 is TGCGCCAGCAGCCAAGGAGTCGTCGGTGTCCCGGGAGCTTTCTTT. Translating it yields CASSQGVVGVPGAFF.